The 24 T cell receptor beta chains given below trace back to one sample, sequenced in a study of OX40 agonist ivuxolimab in advanced cancers. The assay was immunoSEQ multiplex PCR, and TCRdb's table has in-frame clones only and misses some. The profile covers 70,000 to 95,000 clones, with around 82% appearing a single time and over 3% taken by the ten largest. The material sequenced was CD4+ or CD8+ T cells sorted from blood, taken in a trial of the OX40 agonist ivuxolimab. Receptors were obtained from an adult with an advanced solid tumor such as melanoma, head and neck, liver or kidney cancer.

V usage is TRBV5-1 and J usage is TRBJ2-5; D may correspond to TRBD1 or TRBD2 (7 bases each). The CDR3 totals 14 residues. Germline CDR1 is SGHRS and CDR2 is YFSETQ. V was cut by 4 bases and J by 5 bases, with 15 bases left in between. CDR3 amino acids: CASSTDREGETQYF. The CDR3 DNA is TGCGCCAGCAGCACCGACAGGGAGGGGGAGACCCAGTACTTC.

The J gene is TRBJ2-1, the V gene TRBV7-9; 8 bases map to TRBD2. V gave up 5 bases and J gave up 2 bases; unmatched junction bases: 5. Looked up from germline, CDR1 is SEHNR and CDR2 is FQNEAQ (reference sequence). This CDR3 has 15 amino acids. CDR3 DNA: TGTGCCAGCAGCCCGACTAGCGCCCCCTACAATGAGCAGTTCTTC. Translated: CASSPTSAPYNEQFF.

In DNA form, the CDR3 reads TGTGCCATAGCCGGGATCGACCCCTCCGAGCAGTACTTC. Translated: CAIAGIDPSEQYF. The chain carries TRBV10-3 and TRBJ2-7; TRBD2 is a possible D gene (5 bases). Germline CDR1 and CDR2: ENHRY and SYGVKD. The V end lost 9 bases, the J end lost 6 bases, and 18 bases lay between the germline ends. This CDR3 comprises 13 residues.

This clone was seen a handful of times. The J gene is TRBJ2-1, the V gene TRBV19; the D is unclear. Germline-derived CDR1 and CDR2 are LNHDA and SQIVND (reference sequence). The CDR3 is 16 residues long. V shed 6 bases and J shed 8 bases, with 23 bases lying between them. The CDR3 region is CASSSTPLVGRDEQFF. For the CDR3, the DNA is TGTGCCAGTAGCTCCACCCCCCTGGTCGGAAGGGATGAGCAGTTCTTC.

This chain joins TRBV23-1 and TRBJ2-2; 7 nucleotides agree with TRBD2. TRBV23-1 is given ORF status, its function remaining uncertain. Trimming took 0 bases from V and 4 from J; bases not matched to a gene: 8. There are 17 residues in the CDR3. The DNA for the CDR3 is TGCGCCAGCAGTCAATCCTTTGCGGGAGCGGCCACCGGGGAGCTGTTTTTT. Translated: CASSQSFAGAATGELFF.

The V gene is TRBV18, the J gene TRBJ2-3; tentative D call: TRBD2 (5 bases). This CDR3 comprises 11 residues. Looked up from germline, CDR1 is KGHSH and CDR2 is LQKENI. The germline V and J ends were trimmed by 5 bases and 8 bases, with 8 bases remaining between them. This chain's CDR3 is CASSDGGTQYF. CDR3 coding DNA: TGTGCCAGCTCAGACGGAGGTACGCAGTATTTT.

A few counts support this clone. The rearrangement joins TRBV19 to TRBJ2-2, with D unclear. Per germline, CDR1 LNHDA and CDR2 SQIVND (reference sequence). CDR3 length: 15 residues. Trimming left V 10 bases short and J 3 bases short, with 18 bases between. Here the CDR3 DNA reads TGTGCCACTAGGGTTTTAGGGCTGGACACCGGGGAGCTGTTTTTT. Protein product: CATRVLGLDTGELFF.

The chain joins TRBV27 to TRBJ1-4, with no clear D. There are 14 residues in the CDR3. Germline assignment: CDR1 MNHEY and CDR2 SMNVEV (reference sequence). V was trimmed by 3 bases and J by 0 bases, leaving 5 bases between them. CDR3 region: CASSFTATNEKLFF. CDR3 coding DNA: TGTGCCAGCAGTTTTACGGCAACTAATGAAAAACTGTTTTTT.

The chain joins TRBV5-5 to TRBJ2-7, with TRBD1 matching 11 bases. CDR3 length: 17 residues. The germline V gene has CDR1 SGHKS and CDR2 YYEKEE (reference sequence). With V trimmed by 4 bases and J by 0 bases, 9 bases remained unmatched. The CDR3 sequence: CASSTGDRGFPSYEQYF. The CDR3 DNA reads TGTGCCAGCAGCACAGGGGACAGGGGGTTCCCCTCCTACGAGCAGTACTTC.

Only one count was recorded for this clone. V usage is TRBV4-3 and J usage is TRBJ2-5; the D call may be TRBD1 or TRBD2 (5 bases each). The CDR3 sequence is 15 residues long. CDR1 and CDR2 (germline): LGHNA, YSLEER. The V and J ends lost 3 bases and 1 base respectively, with 12 bases between them. The CDR3 nucleotides read TGCGCCAGCAGCCAGACCTCAGGGACCCAAGAGACCCAGTACTTC. Amino acids: CASSQTSGTQETQYF.

The CDR3 DNA is TGTGCCAGCAGACATCGGACAGGGGGCCGGCAGTACTTC. Amino acid sequence: CASRHRTGGRQYF. V and J are TRBV7-9 and TRBJ2-7, with 11 bases that match TRBD1. With V trimmed by 6 bases and J by 9 bases, 7 bases remained unmatched. The germline gives CDR1 SEHNR, CDR2 FQNEAQ (reference sequence). CDR3 length: 13 amino acids.

For the CDR3, the DNA is TGTGCTAGTGGTTTGGATTCAGATACGCAGTATTTT. It specifies CASGLDSDTQYF. J is TRBJ2-3 and V is TRBV12-5; D gene uncertain. V shed 1 base and J shed 4 bases, with 3 bases lying between them. The germline CDR1 and CDR2 sequences are LGHNT and FRNRAP. This CDR3 is 12 amino acids long.

This clone was detected only a few times. This chain links TRBV4-2 with TRBJ2-7, with D perhaps TRBD1 (8 bases). The CDR3 is 15 residues long. The V end was cut by 1 base, the J end by 6 bases, with 16 bases between. CDR1 LGHNA and CDR2 YNFKEQ come from the germline V gene. This chain's CDR3 is CASSQGGGRGREQYF. DNA of the CDR3: TGTGCCAGCAGCCAAGGGGGGGGCAGGGGGCGCGAGCAGTACTTC.

This chain joins TRBV7-6 and TRBJ1-1; D ambiguous. In germline, CDR1 is SGHVS, CDR2 FNYEAQ. CDR3 length: 13 residues. V was clipped by 2 bases and J by 4 bases, with 8 bases between them. The CDR3 DNA sequence: TGTGCCAGCAGCTTAAGCGGATTCACTGAAGCTTTCTTT. This gives the protein CASSLSGFTEAFF. The entire variable domain, with the rest obtained from reference TRBV7-6 and TRBJ1-1, is as follows: GAGVSQSPRYKVTKRGQDVALRCDPISGHVSLYWYRQALGQGPEFLTYFNYEAQQDKSGLPNDRFSAERPEGSISTLTIQRTEQRDSAMYRCASSLSGFTEAFFGQGTRLTVV.

The genes are TRBV11-3 and TRBJ1-2; 7 nucleotides line up with TRBD1. CDR1 and CDR2 from the germline V gene are SGHNT and YENEEA. The length of the CDR3 is 14 residues. The V segment lost 4 bases and the J segment 4 bases; nucleotides outside the gene matches: 6. The CDR3 sequence: CASSSQGISYGYTF. In DNA, the CDR3 is TGTGCCAGCAGCTCACAGGGGATCAGCTATGGCTACACCTTC.

J is TRBJ2-2 and V is TRBV7-2; 12 bases are shared with TRBD2. Germline CDR1 reads SGHTA; CDR2 reads FQGNSA. CDR3 length: 16 residues. J gave up 3 bases and V 5 bases, and 4 bases lay outside the gene matches. The DNA for the CDR3 is TGTGCCAGCAGCACAAGACTAGCGGGAGACACCGGGGAGCTGTTTTTT. It yields the protein CASSTRLAGDTGELFF.

V is TRBV9 and J is TRBJ1-6; D remains ambiguous. Trimming shortened V by 0 bases and J by 5 bases, and 9 bases separated the two germline ends. CDR1 is SGDLS, CDR2 YYNGEE, per germline. The CDR3 has 15 residues. The CDR3 sequence is CASSVDAHDNSPLHF. For the CDR3, the DNA is TGTGCCAGCAGCGTAGACGCACACGATAATTCACCCCTCCACTTT.

The chain recombines TRBV7-9 with TRBJ2-1; possibly TRBD2 for D (6 bases). V gave up 6 bases and J gave up 0 bases, with 12 bases separating them. Germline V CDR1 and CDR2: SEHNR, FQNEAQ (reference sequence). This CDR3 is 15 amino acids long. CDR3 sequence: CASRRTGSSYNEQFF. The CDR3 region has the DNA TGTGCCAGCAGGAGAACCGGGAGCTCCTACAATGAGCAGTTCTTC.

Here the CDR3 reads CASSPAGRLGETQYF. The CDR3 bases are TGTGCCAGCAGCCCTGCGGGTCGGCTTGGAGAGACCCAGTACTTC. This chain connects TRBV9 to TRBJ2-5, with a possible D match to TRBD2 (5 bases). Germline CDR1 reads SGDLS; CDR2 reads YYNGEE. The CDR3 is 15 amino acids. The V gene lost 4 bases and the J gene lost 4 bases, with 17 bases spanning the gap.

The chain uses TRBV15 and TRBJ1-4, with D possibly matching TRBD1 (6 bases). This CDR3 has 17 amino acids. The germline V and J ends were trimmed by 0 bases and 3 bases, with 14 bases remaining between them. Germline values: CDR1 LNHNV, CDR2 YYDKDF (reference sequence). The CDR3 region is CATSRDYSTGSNEKLFF. The CDR3 DNA sequence: TGTGCCACCAGCAGAGATTATTCAACAGGGTCTAATGAAAAACTGTTTTTT. The whole variable domain, remainder taken from reference TRBV15 and TRBJ1-4, is DAMVIQNPRYQVTQFGKPVTLSCSQTLNHNVMYWYQQKSSQAPKLLFHYYDKDFNNEADTPDNFQSRRPNTSFCFLDIRSPGLGDTAMYLCATSRDYSTGSNEKLFFGSGTQLSVL.

The rearrangement links TRBV5-6 to TRBJ2-1, with 7 bases lining up with TRBD1. The CDR3 spans 13 residues. Per germline, CDR1 SGHDT and CDR2 YYEEEE. V lost 4 bases to trimming and J lost 6 bases; unmatched junction nucleotides: 4. CDR3 region: CASSGGQSNEQFF. The CDR3 DNA reads TGTGCCAGCAGCGGGGGACAGTCCAATGAGCAGTTCTTC.

V usage is TRBV2 and J usage is TRBJ1-2; TRBD1 agrees at 9 bases. The J segment lost 1 base and the V segment lost 7 bases, leaving 7 bases of the junction unmatched. The CDR3 spans 15 residues. Looked up from germline, CDR1 is SNHLY and CDR2 is FYNNEI. The CDR3 loop reads CASMDGTGNNYGYTF. The CDR3 DNA sequence: TGTGCCAGCATGGACGGGACAGGGAATAACTATGGCTACACCTTC.

The count of this clone is one. The chain has TRBV7-9 and TRBJ1-5; possible D gene TRBD1, 6 bases. From germline, CDR1 is SEHNR and CDR2 FQNEAQ (reference sequence). The length of the CDR3 is 12 residues. Trimming shortened V by 5 bases and J by 6 bases, and 8 bases separated the two germline ends. The DNA of the CDR3 is TGTGCCAGCAGCCGGGACATTCAGCCCCAGCATTTT. Translating gives CASSRDIQPQHF.

This clone was seen a few times. The chain recombines TRBV5-4 with TRBJ2-7; the match to TRBD1 covers 8 bases. CDR3 length: 15 residues. Trimming at V came to 4 bases and at J to 2 bases, leaving 8 bases not matched to a gene. Germline V gene sequence: CDR1 SGHNT, CDR2 YYREEE (reference sequence). In DNA, the CDR3 is TGTGCCAGCAGCCTCCAGGGGGCTTGGGCCTACGAGCAGTACTTC. Residues: CASSLQGAWAYEQYF. Based on the CDR3 plus reference TRBV5-4 and TRBJ2-7, the full variable domain is ETGVTQSPTHLIKTRGQQVTLRCSSQSGHNTVSWYQQALGQGPQFIFQYYREEENGRGNFPPRFSGLQFPNYSSELNVNALELDDSALYLCASSLQGAWAYEQYFGPGTRLTVT.